The present T cell receptor (beta chain) was sequenced within a study of radiotherapy plus CTLA-4 blockade in lung cancer (dated by TCRdb to the late 2010s). As for the study more broadly: Objective responses were observed in roughly a sixth of enrolled patients, and disease control was achieved in 31%.

V is clipped by 0 bases and J by 14 bases, and the sequence between their germline boundaries is 15 bases long. The germline V gene (reference sequence) supplies CDR1 SGHKS and CDR2 YYEKEE. Including the terminal cysteine and phenylalanine, the CDR3 comprises 13 residues. Only the CDR3 DNA is retained, 39 bases long and in frame from the first base. Worth noting for this clone: The antigen it binds to is not known. Nothing much larger sits one base from this clone, and base qualities are not available.

In this study, focal radiation therapy paired with CTLA-4 blockade (ipilimumab) was tested in patients who had chemo-refractory metastatic non-small-cell lung cancer. Receptors were amplified or captured by the immunoSEQ multiplex PCR assay. This is the immuneACCESS table as TCRdb keeps it, with only in-frame sequences that have V and J called. A part of the clones is gone; compared with another copy, unresolved V genes explain less than half, and the rest is unexplained. This sample has tens of thousands of clones in its table, and over 75% of those were observed once. The ten largest make up roughly 24% of the sample. The research as a whole found: Early dynamic changes in blood T cell clones, together with increased serum interferon-beta after radiation, were reported as the strongest predictors of response. TCR clones derived from tumors expanded in peripheral blood after treatment with radiotherapy and ipilimumab.

The chain couples TRBV5-5 to TRBJ2-1; the D gene is possibly TRBD1, with 5 bases matching. The starting material was peripheral blood, obtained from a patient treated with radiotherapy plus ipilimumab. The sequence was collected from a human donor with non-small cell lung cancer that progressed on radiotherapy plus ipilimumab. The CDR3 region: CASSLVADRGEFF. The DNA sequence reads TGTGCCAGCAGCTTGGTAGCAGACAGAGGCGAGTTCTTC. With all but the CDR3 taken from the reference TRBV5-5 and TRBJ2-1 genes, the full variable domain is: DAGVTQSPTHLIKTRGQQVTLRCSPISGHKSVSWYQQVLGQGPQFIFQYYEKEERGRGNFPDRFSARQFPNYSSELNVNALLLGDSALYLCASSLVADRGEFFGPGTRLTVL.